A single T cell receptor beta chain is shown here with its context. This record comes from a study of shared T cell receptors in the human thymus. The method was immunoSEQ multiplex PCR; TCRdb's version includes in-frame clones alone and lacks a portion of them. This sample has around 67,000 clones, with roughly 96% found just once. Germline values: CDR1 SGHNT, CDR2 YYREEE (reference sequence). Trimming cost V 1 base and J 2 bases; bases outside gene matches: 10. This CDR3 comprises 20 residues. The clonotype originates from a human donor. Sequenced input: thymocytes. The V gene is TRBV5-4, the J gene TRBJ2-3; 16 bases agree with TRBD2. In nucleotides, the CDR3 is TGTGCCAGCAGCTTGCCCCCGGGACTAGCGGGGGGGCCCACCACAGATACGCAGTATTTT. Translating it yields CASSLPPGLAGGPTTDTQYF. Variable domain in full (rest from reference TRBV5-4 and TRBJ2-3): ETGVTQSPTHLIKTRGQQVTLRCSSQSGHNTVSWYQQALGQGPQFIFQYYREEENGRGNFPPRFSGLQFPNYSSELNVNALELDDSALYLCASSLPPGLAGGPTTDTQYFGPGTRLTVL.